These 6 T cell receptor beta chains came from one sample sequenced in a study of blood T cell repertoires in COVID-19. The protocol was immunoSEQ multiplex PCR, while the TCRdb copy is restricted to in-frame clones and leaves out a portion. The sample records approximately 120,000 clones, 80% being singletons. The sequenced sample consisted of peripheral blood. The receptors stem from a human donor in a cohort sampled during active or convalescent COVID-19.

The chain has TRBV28 and TRBJ1-4, with TRBD1 matching 9 bases. The CDR3 sequence is 13 residues long. Germline trimming cut 6 bases from V and 8 bases from J; bases unmatched to any gene: 4. The germline gives CDR1 MDHEN, CDR2 SYDVKM. CDR3 DNA: TGTGCCAGCAGACGACAGGGGGGCGAAAAACTGTTTTTT. Its protein product is CASRRQGGEKLFF.

The chain couples TRBV18 to TRBJ2-3, with 12 bases fitting TRBD2. The germline V gene encodes CDR1 KGHSH and CDR2 LQKENI. After removal of 3 bases from V and 3 bases from J, the junction contained 1 base not matched to a gene. The CDR3 contains 15 residues. The CDR3 sequence: CASSPTSGRTDTQYF. The CDR3 bases are TGTGCCAGCTCACCGACTAGCGGGAGAACAGATACGCAGTATTTT.

This sequence joins TRBV2 and TRBJ2-1; a possible D gene is TRBD2 (6 bases). V was pared by 6 bases and J by 7 bases, with 7 bases between. CDR1 SNHLY and CDR2 FYNNEI come from the germline V gene. The CDR3 is 11 residues long. This CDR3 reads CASRGGNEQFF. In DNA, the CDR3 is TGTGCCAGCAGAGGAGGGAATGAGCAGTTCTTC.

The chain has TRBV19 and TRBJ2-2; TRBD1 aligns across 11 bases. After removal of 6 bases from V and 1 base from J, the junction contained 4 bases not matched to a gene. The germline V gene has CDR1 LNHDA and CDR2 SQIVND (reference sequence). The CDR3 runs to 16 residues. DNA of the CDR3: TGTGCCAGTAGCAGGACAGGGGGCCAGAACACCGGGGAGCTGTTTTTT. It specifies CASSRTGGQNTGELFF.

The chain is built from TRBV29-1 and TRBJ2-1; 11 positions match TRBD2. This CDR3 has 17 amino acids. The V gene end was trimmed by 4 bases and the J gene end by 4 bases; junction bases not matched to a gene: 12. Germline CDR1 reads SQVTM; CDR2 reads ANQGSEA. The CDR3 here is CSVVGLAGGGQYNEQFF. CDR3 DNA: TGCAGCGTTGTGGGGCTAGCGGGGGGCGGACAGTACAATGAGCAGTTCTTC.

The chain joins TRBV6-6 to TRBJ2-1, with a possible D match to TRBD1 (6 bases). The CDR3 sequence is 15 residues long. V was shortened by 6 bases and J by 3 bases, with 15 bases between the two germline ends. Germline values: CDR1 MNHNY, CDR2 SVGAGI (reference sequence). The CDR3 loop is CASSRRDMGYNEQFF. For the CDR3, the DNA is TGTGCCAGCAGCCGACGGGACATGGGCTACAATGAGCAGTTCTTC.